This TCR beta chain was sequenced in a study of cytomegalovirus exposure and HLA in healthy donors. It was with 60 Vbeta and 13 Jbeta primers that the PCR ran. The protocol was immunoSEQ multiplex PCR, while the TCRdb copy is restricted to in-frame clones and leaves out a portion. This sample's table has around 76,000 clones. The CDR3 has 12 amino acids. From germline, CDR1 is SEHNR and CDR2 FQNEAQ (reference sequence). V shed 2 bases and J shed 4 bases, with 4 bases lying between them. General study results and limits: Testing in vitro showed a few CMV-associated chains specific for CMV antigens. Per a later analysis, roughly 17,000 TCR beta sequences showed association with HLA alleles at 0.05 false discovery rate. A later analysis linked a missense DCLRE1C variant to TCR beta V- and J-gene trimming. It has been reported that TCR beta sequences accurately predicted the HLA-A and HLA-B alleles of most subjects.

Comment on this clone: What it binds is not known.

Sequences were obtained from PBMCs. The receptor was derived from a man in his forties or fifties in good health and CMV-seronegative. The V gene is TRBV7-9, the J gene TRBJ2-3; D unresolved. CDR3 amino acids: CASSLLADTQYF. The CDR3 nucleotides read TGTGCCAGCAGCTTATTAGCAGATACGCAGTATTTT.